The 18 T cell receptor beta chains below come from one sample, sequenced in a study of blood T cell repertoires in COVID-19. Method: immunoSEQ multiplex PCR; TCRdb's copy keeps in-frame clones and lacks some. The table records 310,000 or so clones, 90% of them present only once. The sample taken for sequencing was PBMCs or T cells enriched from blood (not recorded which). The source is a woman aged 18-30 years with acute COVID-19.

The rearrangement links TRBV6-2 or TRBV6-3 to TRBJ2-3; 7 bases are a match to TRBD1. Germline values: CDR1 MNHEY, CDR2 SVGEGT. The CDR3 covers 15 residues. Trimming removed 4 bases from V and 0 bases from J; junction bases left unmatched: 4. The DNA of the CDR3 is TGTGCCAGCAGTTCCTACAGGGGCAGCACAGATACGCAGTATTTT. Protein product: CASSSYRGSTDTQYF.

For this clone: The identical CDR3 is also encoded by other nucleotide sequences in the sample. The chain uses TRBV12-3 or TRBV12-4 and TRBJ1-1; D uncertain. V lost 0 bases to trimming and J lost 1 base, with 3 bases between them. This CDR3 has 13 residues. CDR3 nucleotide sequence: TGTGCCAGCAGTTTAGCCAGGAACACTGAAGCTTTCTTT. Protein product: CASSLARNTEAFF.

The sample holds one count of this clone. The chain is built from TRBV27 and TRBJ2-7; the match to TRBD1 covers 7 bases. Per germline, CDR1 MNHEY and CDR2 SMNVEV (reference sequence). Germline trimming cut 5 bases from V and 5 bases from J; bases unmatched to any gene: 3. The CDR3 has 12 amino acids. Here the CDR3 reads CASSPTGNEQYF. In DNA, the CDR3 is TGTGCCAGCAGTCCGACAGGGAACGAGCAGTACTTC.

The J gene is TRBJ2-5, the V gene TRBV30; D possibly corresponds to TRBD2 (6 bases). CDR1 and CDR2 (germline): GTSNPN, SVGIG (reference sequence). This CDR3 region has 15 residues. The V gene lost 0 bases and the J gene lost 2 bases, with 13 bases spanning the gap. CDR3 in DNA: TGTGCCTGGAGTGTAACCAGCGGGTTGCAAGAGACCCAGTACTTC. The encoded protein is CAWSVTSGLQETQYF.

The chain couples TRBV5-4 to TRBJ2-3, with 8 bases fitting TRBD1. V gave up 1 base and J gave up 0 bases; unmatched junction bases: 1. CDR1 is SGHNT, CDR2 YYREEE, per germline (reference sequence). CDR3 length: 15 amino acids. The CDR3 DNA sequence: TGTGCCAGCAGCTTGAGGGACAGGAGCACAGATACGCAGTATTTT. Translation gives CASSLRDRSTDTQYF.

V and J are TRBV15 and TRBJ1-4; 9 bases align to TRBD1. The CDR3 covers 19 residues. The germline gives CDR1 LNHNV, CDR2 YYDKDF (reference sequence). V lost 0 bases to trimming and J lost 4 bases; unmatched junction nucleotides: 12. This CDR3 is CATSRDFSSGTGLNEKLFF. The DNA for the CDR3 is TGTGCCACCAGCAGAGATTTTTCATCCGGGACAGGGCTTAATGAAAAACTGTTTTTT.

V usage is TRBV19 and J usage is TRBJ1-5, with a weak D call TRBD1 (5 bases). Germline-derived CDR1 and CDR2 are LNHDA and SQIVND (reference sequence). The CDR3 length is 15 residues. V shed 7 bases and J shed 6 bases, with 19 bases lying between them. In DNA, the CDR3 is TGTGCCAGTACCAAACGAGGGGTGGGGGGTCAGCCCCAGCATTTT. Residues: CASTKRGVGGQPQHF.

The V gene is TRBV11-2, the J gene TRBJ2-5; D possibly corresponds to TRBD1 (6 bases). Germline CDR1 is SGHAT and CDR2 is FQNNGV. The length of the CDR3 is 15 residues. Trimming pared 5 bases from V and 3 bases from J, leaving 16 bases between. CDR3 nucleotides: TGTGCCAGCAGCCAAGCTACAGGGATTAAAGAGACCCAGTACTTC. Its translation is CASSQATGIKETQYF. The entire variable domain, with the rest obtained from reference TRBV11-2 and TRBJ2-5, is as follows: EAGVAQSPRYKIIEKRQSVAFWCNPISGHATLYWYQQILGQGPKLLIQFQNNGVVDDSQLPKDRFSAERLKGVDSTLKIQPAKLEDSAVYLCASSQATGIKETQYFGPGTRLLVL.

The chain recombines TRBV28 with TRBJ2-5; the match to TRBD2 covers 9 bases. The CDR3 length is 13 residues. V trimming: 5 bases; J trimming: 5 bases; junction bases outside the gene matches: 3. Germline values: CDR1 MDHEN, CDR2 SYDVKM. The CDR3 loop is CASSGTSRETQYF. In nucleotides, the CDR3 is TGTGCCAGCAGTGGGACTAGCAGGGAGACCCAGTACTTC.

V and J are TRBV18 and TRBJ1-1; D remains unclear. V gave up 2 bases and J gave up 3 bases, with 7 bases separating them. The CDR3 is 13 residues long. The germline gives CDR1 KGHSH, CDR2 LQKENI. CDR3 loop: CASSPAGYTEAFF. CDR3 bases: TGTGCCAGCTCACCAGCAGGTTACACTGAAGCTTTCTTT.

This chain uses TRBV2 with TRBJ2-1; 9 bases fit TRBD2. The junction had 9 bases not matched to a gene; V was cut back by 7 bases and J by 2 bases. CDR1 and CDR2 (germline): SNHLY, FYNNEI. There are 16 residues in the CDR3. The CDR3 reads CASTHHLAGTYNEQFF. In DNA, the CDR3 is TGTGCCAGCACCCACCACCTAGCGGGAACCTACAATGAGCAGTTCTTC.

V is TRBV4-1 and J is TRBJ1-5, with 7 bases fitting TRBD1. The CDR3 loop spans 16 amino acids. The trim removed 0 bases at V and 8 bases at J, leaving 10 bases unmatched. From germline, CDR1 is MGHRA and CDR2 YSYEKL. CDR3 in amino acids: CASSQDRTGPKKPQHF. For the CDR3, the DNA is TGCGCCAGCAGCCAAGACAGGACAGGACCTAAGAAGCCCCAGCATTTT.

The rearrangement joins TRBV11-2 to TRBJ1-6; D call uncertain. Germline V gene sequence: CDR1 SGHAT, CDR2 FQNNGV. This CDR3 is built from 14 residues. Trimming left V 4 bases short and J 14 bases short, with 18 bases between. The CDR3 DNA reads as TGTGCCAGCAGCTCCAATTTATACACGGGTACCCTCCACTTT. Translated: CASSSNLYTGTLHF. Full variable domain (rest looked up from reference TRBV11-2 and TRBJ1-6): EAGVAQSPRYKIIEKRQSVAFWCNPISGHATLYWYQQILGQGPKLLIQFQNNGVVDDSQLPKDRFSAERLKGVDSTLKIQPAKLEDSAVYLCASSSNLYTGTLHFGNGTRLTVT.

V and J are TRBV30 and TRBJ2-3; 7 bases match TRBD2. The V gene's germline CDR1 is GTSNPN and CDR2 SVGIG (reference sequence). With V trimmed by 4 bases and J by 0 bases, 7 bases remained unmatched. The CDR3 is made up of 15 amino acids. CDR3 sequence (DNA): TGTGCCTGGACGACAATAGCGGGTAGCACAGATACGCAGTATTTT. This codes for CAWTTIAGSTDTQYF.

This chain joins TRBV30 and TRBJ2-7; 11 bases line up with TRBD1. This CDR3 has 16 residues. V was pared by 3 bases and J by 9 bases, with 16 bases of the junction left unmatched. Germline V gene sequence: CDR1 GTSNPN, CDR2 SVGIG (reference sequence). This CDR3 is CAWRIEKGQGGHSQYF. CDR3 sequence (DNA): TGTGCCTGGAGGATAGAGAAGGGACAGGGGGGCCACTCGCAGTACTTC. Full variable domain (rest looked up from reference TRBV30 and TRBJ2-7): SQTIHQWPATLVQPVGSPLSLECTVEGTSNPNLYWYRQAAGRGLQLLFYSVGIGQISSEVPQNLSASRPQDRQFILSSKKLLLSDSGFYLCAWRIEKGQGGHSQYFGPGTRLTVT.

The chain links TRBV7-8 to TRBJ2-3, with 9 bases fitting TRBD2. The CDR3 runs to 16 residues. Germline CDR1 reads SGHVS; CDR2 reads FQNEAQ. V trimming: 3 bases; J trimming: 3 bases; junction bases outside the gene matches: 7. The CDR3 nucleotides read TGTGCCAGCAGCTTGGCCTTTAGCGGGAGAACAGATACGCAGTATTTT. Its translation: CASSLAFSGRTDTQYF.

This chain uses TRBV7-2 with TRBJ2-1; 9 bases match TRBD2. V lost 3 bases, J lost 5 bases, and 8 bases stayed unmatched. Germline assignment: CDR1 SGHTA and CDR2 FQGNSA. The CDR3 has 16 amino acids. The CDR3 nucleotides read TGTGCCAGCAGCTTGTCGGTAGCGGGAGTCAACAATGAGCAGTTCTTC. It yields the protein CASSLSVAGVNNEQFF.

The chain joins TRBV7-9 to TRBJ2-7, with D possibly TRBD2 on 6 matching bases. V gave up 6 bases and J gave up 2 bases, with 8 bases separating them. CDR1 SEHNR and CDR2 FQNEAQ come from the germline V gene (reference sequence). This CDR3 contains 12 residues. CDR3 residues: CASRGGPYEQYF. For the CDR3, the DNA is TGTGCCAGCAGGGGGGGTCCCTACGAGCAGTACTTC.